The rows below give T cell receptor beta chains drawn from one sample of a study of blood T cell repertoires in COVID-19. Measured with immunoSEQ multiplex PCR; TCRdb has only the in-frame clones, and not every one. This sample yields tens of thousands of clones, of which about four fifths are seen a single time; roughly 6% belongs to the top ten. Sequenced sample: peripheral blood. These TCRs come from a man aged 65-85 years with COVID-19, enrolled during active disease. CDR3s leave out the opening cysteine and the closing phenylalanine or tryptophan. Clone size appears in some rows only: once, few, many, or a class for an expanded clone.

cdr3_aa v_call cdr3_length clone_size j_call
ASSRQGPYEQY TRBV3-1/TRBV3-2 11 NA TRBJ2-7
SVVRWGVGTDTQY TRBV29-1 13 NA TRBJ2-3
ASSLSTGQLSGANVLT TRBV5-1 16 once TRBJ2-6
ASSPPGQGLSGNTIY TRBV18 15 NA TRBJ1-3
ASSQVGGTYEQY TRBV4-3 12 medium-sized TRBJ2-7
ASTTGTANTGELF TRBV19 13 NA TRBJ2-2
ASSLVYEQF TRBV11-3 9 NA TRBJ2-1
ASSSFGEGNQPQH TRBV2 13 few TRBJ1-5
ASKTGSQPQH TRBV27 10 NA TRBJ1-5
ASSQLWGTGNEQF TRBV3-1/TRBV3-2 13 NA TRBJ2-1
ASSGAGGQPQH TRBV19 11 NA TRBJ1-5
ASSLGTSGGADEQF TRBV9 14 NA TRBJ2-1
ASRATGTNTGELF TRBV11-2 13 NA TRBJ2-2
ASSLSQGAYEQY TRBV7-7 12 medium-sized TRBJ2-7
ASSVTGLAGAGNEQF TRBV9 15 NA TRBJ2-1
ASSGTRLGAAF TRBV5-6 11 once TRBJ1-1
ASSLGLAETQY TRBV5-1 11 NA TRBJ2-5
ASSIPGTATEAF TRBV6-5 12 NA TRBJ1-1
ASSPGGENQPQH TRBV19 12 NA TRBJ1-5
ASSQEELAGRYEQF TRBV4-2 14 NA TRBJ2-1
ASRRGNTEAF TRBV6-5 10 NA TRBJ1-1
ASSVGQGQETQY TRBV25-1 12 NA TRBJ2-5
ASSRGVANTGELF TRBV9 13 NA TRBJ2-2
ASSSRSSNQPQH TRBV5-5 12 NA TRBJ1-5
ASSPTDRFGYT TRBV6-2/TRBV6-3 11 NA TRBJ1-2
ASSQTGAGEKLF TRBV28 12 NA TRBJ1-4
ASSIGRPNEQF TRBV19 11 NA TRBJ2-1
ASSQRQGIGGYT TRBV14 12 NA TRBJ1-2
ASSSLAGGLYNEQF TRBV6-2/TRBV6-3 14 NA TRBJ2-1
ATSGGPHNNEQF TRBV24-1 12 NA TRBJ2-1
ASSLDSYYGYT TRBV12-3/TRBV12-4 11 NA TRBJ1-2
ASSNQAGETQY TRBV7-9 11 NA TRBJ2-5
ASSPRADTTDTQY TRBV7-9 13 NA TRBJ2-3
ASSPPRRPQH TRBV19 10 NA TRBJ1-5
ASSIPTSGNHEQY TRBV7-9 13 NA TRBJ2-7
ASSLQQGVEEQY TRBV7-2 12 few TRBJ2-7
ASSYSGQSTDTQY TRBV6-6 13 NA TRBJ2-3
ASSSTGLGRPQH TRBV7-9 12 few TRBJ1-5
ASSLAGQGREKLF TRBV7-9 13 NA TRBJ1-4
ASSESGRGYGYT TRBV25-1 12 NA TRBJ1-2
ATEREGETQY TRBV15 10 NA TRBJ2-5
ATSRDPGDEQY TRBV15 11 NA TRBJ2-7
ASSRGQGSDTIY TRBV4-2 12 NA TRBJ1-3
ASSQSGGGGEQY TRBV11-3 12 NA TRBJ2-7
ASSLLSADTQY TRBV11-3 11 NA TRBJ2-3
ASSVRQGRTEAF TRBV19 12 NA TRBJ1-1
ASSLVGRNNEQF TRBV7-9 12 NA TRBJ2-1
ASSLEPSSGRNTGELF TRBV5-1 16 NA TRBJ2-2
ASSLAGLNTIY TRBV7-8 11 NA TRBJ1-3
ASRRQVSGNTEAF TRBV6-5 13 NA TRBJ1-1
ASSPSENSGNTIY TRBV18 13 once TRBJ1-3
ASSPFRDTEKLF TRBV25-1 12 many TRBJ1-4
ASSQARQGTYGYT TRBV3-1/TRBV3-2 13 NA TRBJ1-2
ASSLAQSYGYT TRBV5-1 11 NA TRBJ1-2
ASTLAPSSYNEQF TRBV9 13 NA TRBJ2-1
ASSLRGREGDNEQF TRBV2 14 NA TRBJ2-1
ASSRQGAGYGYT TRBV28 12 NA TRBJ1-2
ASSYAAGNTIY TRBV6-5 11 NA TRBJ1-3
ASSFGTSTDTQY TRBV19 12 NA TRBJ2-3
ATSNPGKDPGYEQY TRBV24-1 14 NA TRBJ2-7